The clone carrying this T cell receptor (beta chain) came up a few times. Its target is not known. These data are taken from a study of T-cell memory formation after mild COVID-19. The wider study: Each donor largely had its own TCR clusters.

CDR1 is LGHDT and CDR2 is YNNKEL in the germline V gene (reference sequence). The length of the CDR3 is 17 residues. The ends lost 1 base at V and 7 bases at J; junction bases unmatched: 10. A 5'RACE reaction primed in the constant segment made cDNA libraries of TCR alpha and TCR beta, and these carried sample barcodes and UMIs. TCRdb passed the 5' RACE reads through MiXCR, listing each CDR3 protein once. The repertoire includes 550,000 to 600,000 distinct CDR3 sequences, less than 25% of them detected once, and about 8.7% sits in the top ten. Study-wide results and caveats: Mainly in CM and EM were contracting CD4+ clones; CD8+ were in EMRA. Some SARS-CoV-2-responding clones were already detected in memory before infection.

Sequencing input: PBMCs or a T cell subset sorted from them (not recorded which). This chain uses TRBV3-1 with TRBJ2-1; 10 bases are shared with TRBD2. This TCR was sampled from an adult woman who had mild COVID-19 (a few samples of this study predate the infection). Cell type and time point are not known. In DNA form, the CDR3 reads TGTGCCAGCAGCCAAGCAGGGGCTAGCGGGAGTGTGAATGAGCAGTTCTTC. This codes for CASSQAGASGSVNEQFF.